This T cell receptor (beta chain) was captured by sequencing in a study of Graves' ophthalmopathy and Graves' hyperthyroidism. Scientists amplified the TCR beta CDR3 regions from RNA transcripts. Scientists carried out first-round RT-PCR using HTBI primers and then a second-round multiplex PCR. TCRdb reprocessed the multiplex PCR reads with MiXCR, giving one entry per CDR3 protein. In the table there are approximately 540,000 distinct CDR3 sequences, approximately 37% of which are singletons. Aged 18 to 65, hyperthyroidism patients had been newly diagnosed, with under 2 months' duration. V lost 6 bases, J lost 1 base, and 18 bases lay in between. Germline CDR1 and CDR2: WSHSY and SAAADI. The CDR3 is 16 residues long. As regards this clonotype: This clone may be a read error of a much larger clone one base away.

This clonotype was sampled from an adult man with Graves' hyperthyroidism. Sequenced sample: peripheral blood or thyroid tissue (not recorded which). This chain links TRBV10-2 with TRBJ1-1; D possibly corresponds to TRBD1 (5 bases). The CDR3 spells CASSQEAGRTNTEAFF. The CDR3 region has the DNA TGCGCCAGCAGCCAAGAGGCGGGACGGACGAACACTGAAGCTTTCTTT.